The 15 T cell receptor beta chains in this list originate from one sample, sequenced in a study of shared clonotypes between healthy human individuals. Only in-frame clones appear in the TCRdb table, and some are missing; sequencing was by immunoSEQ multiplex PCR. Of around 2.5 million clones detected, over 85% appear once; the ten largest clones hold roughly 0.39%. The sequencing input was naive CD4+ T cells from PBMCs. Subset meaning: CD45RA+ positively selected. These receptors were collected from a man younger than 35 in good health. Some clones in this sample may be carry-over from other donors' samples.

This chain links TRBV28 with TRBJ1-4, with unresolved D. CDR1 and CDR2 (germline): MDHEN, SYDVKM. V was pared by 4 bases and J by 11 bases, with 11 bases between. The CDR3 contains 12 residues. Here the CDR3 DNA reads TGTGCCAGCAGTTCCCTTACGAGGAAACTGTTTTTT. Protein product: CASSSLTRKLFF.

The chain uses TRBV9 and TRBJ2-7, with TRBD2 matching 14 bases. The CDR3 runs 17 residues. V lost 4 bases to trimming and J lost 3 bases; unmatched junction nucleotides: 9. Germline V gene lookup returns CDR1 SGDLS and CDR2 YYNGEE. The CDR3: CASSRLAGGPSVYEQYF. For the CDR3, the DNA is TGTGCCAGCAGCCGACTAGCGGGAGGGCCGAGCGTCTACGAGCAGTACTTC.

CDR3 protein: CASSLREQGPPYEQYF. The CDR3 DNA is TGTGCCAGCAGTTTAAGGGAGCAGGGACCCCCTTACGAGCAGTACTTC. J is TRBJ2-7 and V is TRBV27; either TRBD1 or TRBD2 may fit D (5 bases each). Germline CDR1 and CDR2: MNHEY and SMNVEV (reference sequence). This CDR3 has 16 residues. Trimming stripped 2 bases from V and 4 bases from J, with 18 bases between.

The chain has TRBV28 and TRBJ2-2; 7 nucleotides line up with TRBD2. The CDR3 is 13 residues long. Per the germline V gene, CDR1 is MDHEN and CDR2 is SYDVKM. The V and J ends lost 6 bases and 7 bases, in that order; junction bases with no gene match: 5. As DNA, the CDR3 is TGTGCCAGCAGGGTTGGGAGGGTCGGGGAGCTGTTTTTT. Translating it yields CASRVGRVGELFF.

A note on this clone: The sample has other DNA sequences that encode this CDR3 too. V and J are TRBV30 and TRBJ1-5; 7 bases match TRBD1. The ends lost 4 bases at V and 0 bases at J; junction bases unmatched: 0. This CDR3 spans 13 amino acids. Germline CDR1 reads GTSNPN; CDR2 reads SVGIG (reference sequence). The CDR3 nucleotides are TGTGCCTGGAACAGGGGTAGCAATCAGCCCCAGCATTTT. As protein: CAWNRGSNQPQHF.

Details on this clone: This sample includes further DNA sequences coding for the same CDR3. The V and J genes are TRBV7-9 and TRBJ2-3, with 7 bases that match TRBD1. The CDR3 loop spans 15 amino acids. Losses at the gene ends were 5 bases for V and 0 bases for J; bases not matched to a gene: 5. Germline V gene data show CDR1 as SEHNR and CDR2 as FQNEAQ (reference sequence). The CDR3: CASSPGQTSTDTQYF. The CDR3 DNA follows: TGTGCCAGCAGCCCGGGACAGACAAGCACAGATACGCAGTATTTT.

The chain has TRBV7-6 and TRBJ2-7, with D tentatively TRBD2 (5 bases). CDR1 and CDR2 from the germline V gene are SGHVS and FNYEAQ. The V end was cut by 5 bases, the J end by 0 bases, with 17 bases between. The CDR3 covers 16 residues. DNA of the CDR3: TGTGCCAGCAGCCGTCTAGACCGACTAAGCTCCTACGAGCAGTACTTC. Its translation is CASSRLDRLSSYEQYF. Together with reference TRBV7-6 and TRBJ2-7, the CDR3 gives the full variable domain: GAGVSQSPRYKVTKRGQDVALRCDPISGHVSLYWYRQALGQGPEFLTYFNYEAQQDKSGLPNDRFSAERPEGSISTLTIQRTEQRDSAMYRCASSRLDRLSSYEQYFGPGTRLTVT.

The J gene is TRBJ1-1, the V gene TRBV5-5, with D possibly matching TRBD1 (5 bases). Germline CDR1 is SGHKS and CDR2 is YYEKEE (reference sequence). V was clipped by 7 bases and J by 3 bases, with 19 bases between them. The CDR3 loop spans 15 amino acids. The CDR3 is CASLTRAWLDTEAFF. Here the CDR3 DNA reads TGTGCCAGCCTAACCAGGGCCTGGTTGGACACTGAAGCTTTCTTT.

The chain recombines TRBV9 with TRBJ2-5; D uncertain. Germline loops: CDR1 SGDLS, CDR2 YYNGEE. The CDR3 spans 16 residues. V lost 3 bases to trimming and J lost 1 base, with 16 bases between them. CDR3 nucleotide sequence: TGTGCCAGCAGCGCCGCCCCACGGACCGTCCAAGAGACCCAGTACTTC. This gives the protein CASSAAPRTVQETQYF.

The DNA of the CDR3 is TGTGCCAGCAGCTTGGGACAGGGGGTATATGAGCAGTTCTTC. Translating it yields CASSLGQGVYEQFF. This chain links TRBV5-6 with TRBJ2-1, with 9 bases fitting TRBD1. V shed 0 bases and J 8 bases; nucleotides not matched to a gene: 3. The length of the CDR3 is 14 residues. Germline V gene lookup returns CDR1 SGHDT and CDR2 YYEEEE. Full variable domain (remainder filled in from reference TRBV5-6 and TRBJ2-1): DAGVTQSPTHLIKTRGQQVTLRCSPKSGHDTVSWYQQALGQGPQFIFQYYEEEERQRGNFPDRFSGHQFPNYSSELNVNALLLGDSALYLCASSLGQGVYEQFFGPGTRLTVL.

The chain combines TRBV6-1 with TRBJ1-2; 7 nucleotides line up with TRBD1. Losses at the gene ends were 11 bases for V and 4 bases for J; bases not matched to a gene: 13. This CDR3 region has 14 residues. Germline lookup yields CDR1 MNHNS and CDR2 SASEGT. The DNA of the CDR3 is TGTGCCCTCAGGGGACAGTCAGGCTCCTATGGCTACACCTTC. Encoded protein: CALRGQSGSYGYTF.

The gene calls are TRBV25-1 and TRBJ2-1; 9 bases are shared with TRBD1. CDR3 length equals 15 residues. The germline V gene has CDR1 MGHDK and CDR2 SYGVNS. J lost 6 bases, V lost 8 bases, and 11 bases had no gene match. The CDR3 nucleotides are TGTGCCAGCCAACCGGACAGGGGACTAATCAATGAGCAGTTCTTC. Protein sequence: CASQPDRGLINEQFF.

The V and J genes are TRBV27 and TRBJ2-7; 7 bases map to TRBD1. The CDR3 contains 14 residues. V trimming: 6 bases; J trimming: 2 bases; junction bases outside the gene matches: 7. CDR1 is MNHEY and CDR2 is SMNVEV in the germline V gene (reference sequence). In DNA form, the CDR3 reads TGTGCCAGCAGCGCCCGGGACAGCGCCTACGAGCAGTACTTC. The encoded protein is CASSARDSAYEQYF.

The J gene is TRBJ1-6, the V gene TRBV28, with TRBD1 as a possible D gene (5 bases). Germline values: CDR1 MDHEN, CDR2 SYDVKM. The CDR3 consists of 16 residues. V was cut by 4 bases and J by 6 bases, with 16 bases left in between. CDR3 bases: TGTGCCAGCAGTTCCGTGACAGACGAATTTAATTCACCCCTCCACTTT. Its protein product is CASSSVTDEFNSPLHF.

V gene TRBV7-2 combines with J gene TRBJ2-5, with a possible D match to TRBD2 (6 bases). V was shortened by 7 bases and J by 1 base, with 19 bases between the two germline ends. The V gene's germline CDR1 is SGHTA and CDR2 FQGNSA. The CDR3 consists of 16 residues. CDR3 sequence (DNA): TGTGCCAGCACCTCACCCGGGACTCATTTCCAAGAGACCCAGTACTTC. Translating it yields CASTSPGTHFQETQYF. Combining the CDR3 with reference TRBV7-2 and TRBJ2-5 gives the whole variable domain GAGVSQSPSNKVTEKGKDVELRCDPISGHTALYWYRQSLGQGLEFLIYFQGNSAPDKSGLPSDRFSAERTGGSVSTLTIQRTQQEDSAVYLCASTSPGTHFQETQYFGPGTRLLVL.